The rows below give T cell receptor beta chains drawn from one sample of a study of blood T cell repertoires in COVID-19. Clones were sequenced by immunoSEQ multiplex PCR, and TCRdb holds only the in-frame ones, with some missing. The sample includes about 180,000 clones, 85% to 90% of them seen just once. The sequenced sample was peripheral blood. These receptor sequences come from a man aged 65 to 85 with active or convalescent COVID-19. Both conserved end residues are part of each CDR3. The order of the fields is D gene, clone size, V gene, J gene, CDR3 protein, CDR3 DNA. The D gene is left open where the match is weak. Rows give clone size only sometimes, using once, few, many, or a class for an expanded clone.

d_gene: -; abundance: -; v_gene: TRBV5-4; j_gene: TRBJ1-2; CDR3aa: CASSSAGLNYGYTF; CDR3nt: TGTGCCAGCAGCTCTGCTGGGCTTAACTATGGCTACACCTTC
d_gene: TRBD1; abundance: -; v_gene: TRBV5-1; j_gene: TRBJ1-2; CDR3aa: CASSIDRQGSGYTF; CDR3nt: TGCGCCAGCAGCATCGACCGACAGGGGAGTGGCTACACCTTC
d_gene: TRBD1; abundance: -; v_gene: TRBV11-2; j_gene: TRBJ1-1; CDR3aa: CASRGQGSTEAFF; CDR3nt: TGTGCCAGCAGAGGACAGGGAAGCACTGAAGCTTTCTTT
d_gene: -; abundance: -; v_gene: TRBV5-4; j_gene: TRBJ2-5; CDR3aa: CASSLGPRGIYF; CDR3nt: TGTGCCAGCAGCTTAGGTCCCCGGGGGATCTACTTC
d_gene: -; abundance: -; v_gene: TRBV7-9; j_gene: TRBJ1-2; CDR3aa: CASTLDWVGGYTF; CDR3nt: TGTGCCAGCACCCTGGACTGGGTAGGGGGCTACACCTTC
d_gene: TRBD2; abundance: -; v_gene: TRBV7-2; j_gene: TRBJ2-1; CDR3aa: CASSFAGTSGNNEQFF; CDR3nt: TGTGCCAGCAGCTTCGCCGGGACTAGCGGGAACAATGAGCAGTTCTTC
d_gene: TRBD1; abundance: few; v_gene: TRBV2; j_gene: TRBJ1-3; CDR3aa: CASSQQGAGGNTIYF; CDR3nt: TGTGCCAGCAGCCAACAGGGGGCCGGTGGAAACACCATATATTTT
d_gene: -; abundance: few; v_gene: TRBV29-1; j_gene: TRBJ1-4; CDR3aa: CSVAGIDGEKLFF; CDR3nt: TGCAGCGTTGCAGGGATTGATGGGGAAAAACTGTTTTTT
d_gene: TRBD1; abundance: -; v_gene: TRBV5-1; j_gene: TRBJ1-1; CDR3aa: CASSSLVTTGSNTEAFF; CDR3nt: TGCGCCAGCAGCTCGTTGGTAACGACAGGGTCGAACACTGAAGCTTTCTTT
d_gene: TRBD2; abundance: -; v_gene: TRBV28; j_gene: TRBJ2-1; CDR3aa: CASGGENEQFF; CDR3nt: TGTGCCAGCGGGGGGGAGAATGAGCAGTTCTTC
d_gene: -; abundance: -; v_gene: TRBV7-8; j_gene: TRBJ2-7; CDR3aa: CASSLQGQFRSEQYF; CDR3nt: TGTGCCAGCAGCCTTCAGGGTCAGTTTAGGAGCGAGCAGTACTTC
d_gene: TRBD1; abundance: -; v_gene: TRBV28; j_gene: TRBJ1-1; CDR3aa: CAARDRGTEAFF; CDR3nt: TGTGCCGCCCGGGACAGGGGAACTGAAGCTTTCTTT
d_gene: -; abundance: -; v_gene: TRBV4-1; j_gene: TRBJ1-1; CDR3aa: CASSQGSRWNTEAFF; CDR3nt: TGCGCCAGCAGCCAAGGAAGTCGGTGGAACACTGAAGCTTTCTTT
d_gene: -; abundance: -; v_gene: TRBV6-2/TRBV6-3; j_gene: TRBJ1-1; CDR3aa: CASSFSTEAFF; CDR3nt: TGTGCCAGCAGTTTCAGCACTGAAGCTTTCTTT
d_gene: -; abundance: once; v_gene: TRBV28; j_gene: TRBJ2-1; CDR3aa: CASSPTGKSYNEQFF; CDR3nt: TGTGCCAGCAGTCCTACAGGGAAATCCTACAATGAGCAGTTCTTC
d_gene: -; abundance: -; v_gene: TRBV18; j_gene: TRBJ2-5; CDR3aa: CASSDQRETQYF; CDR3nt: TGTGCCAGCTCCGACCAGAGGGAGACCCAGTACTTC
d_gene: -; abundance: -; v_gene: TRBV7-9; j_gene: TRBJ1-5; CDR3aa: CASSPLGGERQPQHF; CDR3nt: TGTGCCAGCAGCCCACTTGGGGGGGAGCGTCAGCCCCAGCATTTT
d_gene: TRBD1; abundance: -; v_gene: TRBV28; j_gene: TRBJ2-1; CDR3aa: CASSFTGTGIDEQFF; CDR3nt: TGTGCCAGCAGTTTTACCGGGACAGGGATCGATGAGCAGTTCTTC